This T cell receptor beta chain was identified during a study of identical twins. The study's findings and limits: Insertions ran lower in abundant cord blood beta clonotypes, though not in memory repertoires.

Germline V gives CDR1 LNHNV, CDR2 YYDKDF (reference sequence). V was pared by 5 bases and J by 3 bases, with 5 bases of the junction left unmatched. CDR3 length equals 15 residues. This clonotype was picked up a small number of times. Its antigen is unidentified. Template switching added a universal primer site; cDNA carried unique molecular identifiers. One entry per CDR3 protein results from TCRdb running MiXCR on the 5' RACE reads. This table has about 240,000 distinct CDR3 sequences, 7.5% appearing once. This same sample was also taken into another study, of yellow fever vaccine responses in identical twins.

The sample comprised CD8+ T cells sorted from blood. The chain couples TRBV15 to TRBJ2-1; 9 bases fit TRBD2. This sequence originates from a young woman in good health. The CDR3 reads CATSLLAGNYNEQFF. Here the CDR3 DNA reads TGTGCCACCAGCCTCCTAGCGGGAAACTACAATGAGCAGTTCTTC. Complete variable domain (other parts from reference TRBV15 and TRBJ2-1): DAMVIQNPRYQVTQFGKPVTLSCSQTLNHNVMYWYQQKSSQAPKLLFHYYDKDFNNEADTPDNFQSRRPNTSFCFLDIRSPGLGDTAMYLCATSLLAGNYNEQFFGPGTRLTVL.